A single sample is the source of the 8 T cell receptor beta chains below, sequenced in a study of prognosis after radiotherapy for stage I lung cancer. Genomic DNA was subjected to two-round multiplex PCR for amplification of TCR beta CDR3. Specific primers for each TRBV and TRBJ gene were what first-round PCR used. One entry per CDR3 protein results from TCRdb running MiXCR on the multiplex PCR reads. The repertoire consists of 15,000 to 20,000 distinct CDR3 sequences, with 40% to 55% occurring once and the leading ten covering about 30%. Sequenced here: PBMCs, sampled before or after stereotactic body radiation therapy (not recorded which). Every receptor here comes from a donor at least 50 years old with non-small cell lung cancer.

A remark on this clonotype: A far larger clone is only one base removed, so a read error is likely. The chain is built from TRBV9 and TRBJ2-5; 10 bases agree with TRBD2. The germline gives CDR1 SGDLS, CDR2 YYNGEE. The CDR3 runs to 16 residues. The CDR3 spells CASSGGLAASYNEQSF. The DNA for the CDR3 is TGTGCCAGCAGCGGCGGACTAGCGGCCTCCTACAATGAGCAGTCCTTC.

There are many counts of this clonotype. J is TRBJ2-7 and V is TRBV28; no firm D call. V was trimmed by 7 bases and J by 2 bases, leaving 9 bases between them. The CDR3 covers 12 residues. Germline CDR1 MDHEN, CDR2 SYDVKM. The CDR3 is CASTQGTYEQYF. The DNA for the CDR3 is TGTGCCAGCACCCAAGGCACCTACGAGCAGTACTTC.

The chain carries TRBV30 and TRBJ2-7; D might be TRBD2 (7 bases). Germline-derived CDR1 and CDR2 are GTSNPN and SVGIG (reference sequence). The CDR3 spans 12 residues. The DNA for the CDR3 is TGTGAATGTGGGGGGGGGCTGTACGAGCAGTACTTC. Encoded protein: CECGGGLYEQYF.

Comment on this clonotype: Compared with germline, one end of the junction differs, possibly owing to a read error. The V call is TRBV28, the J call TRBJ1-5, with D unclear. The CDR3 length is 14 residues. CDR1 and CDR2 (germline): MDHEN, SYDVKM. The CDR3 DNA reads as TGCGCCATCACCAGTACCCTCCTCGGGCAGCCCCAGCATTTT. Residues: CAITSTLLGQPQHF.

The CDR3 loop reads CSARGVQVYNEQFF. DNA of the CDR3: TGCAGTGCTAGGGGTGTACAGGTGTACAATGAGCAGTTCTTC. The chain couples TRBV20-1 to TRBJ2-1; tentative D call: TRBD1 (5 bases). The V and J ends lost 3 bases and 4 bases respectively, with 13 bases between them. CDR3 length: 14 residues. The germline CDR1 and CDR2 sequences are DFQATT and SNEGSKA (reference sequence).

With respect to this clonotype: This may come from a read error, since a much larger clone is one base off. The chain uses TRBV7-9 and TRBJ2-2; D might be TRBD1 (6 bases). The CDR3 has 14 amino acids. Trimming stripped 5 bases from V and 4 bases from J, with 11 bases between. Germline V lookup: CDR1 SEHNR, CDR2 FQNEAQ (reference sequence). The CDR3 DNA reads TGTGCCAGCAGCGTGGTACAGGGCACCGGGGAGCTGTTTTTT. Residues: CASSVVQGTGELFF.

The chain employs TRBV9 and TRBJ2-2, with TRBD1 matching 8 bases. This CDR3 contains 17 residues. V lost 3 bases to trimming and J lost 5 bases; unmatched junction nucleotides: 12. Germline assignment: CDR1 SGDLS and CDR2 YYNGEE. The CDR3 coding sequence is TGTGCCAGCAGCGCGTCCCTGGACAGGGTGGGGACCGGGGAGCTGTTTTTT. Its translation: CASSASLDRVGTGELFF.

The V call is TRBV20-1, the J call TRBJ2-7; D call uncertain. The CDR3 is made up of 15 amino acids. Germline V gene sequence: CDR1 DFQATT, CDR2 SNEGSKA (reference sequence). V lost 0 bases and J 3 bases, leaving 15 bases between the germline ends. The CDR3 nucleotides are TGCAGTGCTAGAGATCTTGAGAAGGAACTCTACGAGCAGTACTTC. Translated, it gives CSARDLEKELYEQYF.